This T cell receptor beta chain was recorded in a study of blood T cells in healthy people across ages. The use of a sample-barcoded 5' primer and a J-beta primer mix characterized a second PCR of 7 to 11 cycles. TCRdb passed the 5' RACE reads through MiXCR, listing each CDR3 protein once. The table shows about 1.8 million distinct CDR3 sequences, with 49% occurring only once. In its sample, this clonotype was seen a few times. Its specificity is not known. Findings and limits, study-wide: PBMCs went unsorted, and a conclusive naive versus antigen-experienced comparison was therefore prevented.

The CDR3 consists of 14 residues. The V gene's germline CDR1 is SGHTA and CDR2 FQGNSA. V lost 6 bases to trimming and J lost 5 bases, with 16 bases between them. This sequence originates from a middle-aged woman in good health. The sample consisted of blood. This rearrangement joins TRBV7-2 to TRBJ2-5; D unclear. The CDR3 DNA reads as TGTGCCAGCAGATTAAGGGCAGTCACTGAGACCCAGTACTTC. It encodes CASRLRAVTETQYF.